This T cell receptor beta chain was sequenced in a study of graft-versus-host responses after intestinal transplantation. Overall study results and limits: Researchers found GvH clones in recipient marrow, and some showed up first in ileum or blood. Elevated graft-versus-host to host-versus-graft clonal ratios in allografts were recorded for patients with graft-donor T cell macrochimerism.

Points on this clone: The antigen is unknown.

This CDR3 spans 15 amino acids. Germline V lookup: CDR1 ENHRY, CDR2 SYGVKD. Trimming took 10 bases from V and 6 from J; bases not matched to a gene: 12. Profiling relied on immunoSEQ multiplex PCR, and the TCRdb table lists in-frame clones only, not all of them. In the table there are approximately 97,000 clones, 91% of which are singletons. The TCR sequence derives from a human donor who was the organ donor for an intestinal transplant. The chain has TRBV10-3 and TRBJ2-7, with TRBD2 identical over 13 bases. The sample consisted of unstimulated CD4+ T cells sorted from spleen or lymph node cells, taken before transplant. The CDR3 region is CASKATSGGVVEQYF. DNA of the CDR3: TGTGCCAGCAAAGCTACTAGCGGGGGGGTTGTCGAGCAGTACTTC.